Listed below are T cell receptor beta chains from one sample, sequenced in a study of a mutant IDH1 vaccine in newly diagnosed glioma. The protocol was immunoSEQ multiplex PCR, while the TCRdb copy is restricted to in-frame clones and leaves out a portion. The table has about 25,000 clones, 77% seen once; the top ten hold roughly a tenth. These TCRs' antigens remain unknown. Sample: PBMCs, taken from a glioma patient whose treatment included an IDH1 peptide vaccine. Source of these receptors: a man aged 40-49 years with glioma. Each CDR3 is given with its conserved first and last residue. Fields, in order: J gene, V gene, clone size, D gene, CDR3 DNA, CDR3 protein. The D gene is left open where the match is weak. The size of a clone is reported for some rows only, either as once, few or many, or as a class for expanded clones.

TRBJ2-2 TRBV15 NA TRBD1 TGTGCCACCAGCTGGGGGCTGACAGGGTCGAACACCGGGGAGCTGTTTTTT CATSWGLTGSNTGELFF
TRBJ2-1 TRBV5-6 NA TRBD2 TGTGCCAGCAGCAGCGGGAGCTCCTACAATGAGCAGTTCTTC CASSSGSSYNEQFF
TRBJ2-1 TRBV29-1 few TRBD2 TGCAGCGTTGGACTAGCGGGAGGCGGCTCCTACAATGAGCAGTTCTTC CSVGLAGGGSYNEQFF
TRBJ2-1 TRBV6-5 NA NA TGTGCCAGCAGTTACTCGGGGTTGTGGGACTATGAGCAGTTCTTC CASSYSGLWDYEQFF
TRBJ2-2 TRBV2 NA NA TGTGCCGGATCCGGGGCGCTGGCCGGGGAGCTGTTTTTT CAGSGALAGELFF
TRBJ1-4 TRBV5-4 NA NA TGTGCCAGCAGCTTGGCCGGAAATGAAAAACTGTTTTTT CASSLAGNEKLFF
TRBJ2-3 TRBV11-3 NA TRBD2 TGTGCCAGCAGCCCGACTGGGTGGGCGGGAGTGGGAGATACGCAGTATTTT CASSPTGWAGVGDTQYF
TRBJ1-3 TRBV30 NA NA TGTGCCTGGAGCTCGGGAAACACCATATATTTT CAWSSGNTIYF
TRBJ1-2 TRBV14 NA NA TGTGCCAGCAGCCAACAGAACTATGGCTACACCTTC CASSQQNYGYTF
TRBJ2-1 TRBV19 once TRBD2 TGTGCCAGTAGTGCGGGACTAGCGGGAATCGGCAATGAGCAGTTCTTC CASSAGLAGIGNEQFF
TRBJ2-2 TRBV6-1 NA TRBD2 TGTGCCGGACGACTAGCGGGAGACGCCGGGGAGCTGTTTTTT CAGRLAGDAGELFF
TRBJ1-2 TRBV19 NA NA TGTGCCAGTAGTGGAGGGACGGGCGCCTATGGCTACACCTTC CASSGGTGAYGYTF
TRBJ1-1 TRBV7-9 NA TRBD1 TGTGCCAGCAGCCGACGAAATGTGAGGGGGCACACTGAAGCTTTCTTT CASSRRNVRGHTEAFF
TRBJ2-5 TRBV5-6 NA NA TGTGCCAGCAGGGTCCCAGGGGAAGGGGAGACCCAGTACTTC CASRVPGEGETQYF
TRBJ2-2 TRBV7-9 NA NA TGTGCCACCGCAAGGGGAGATAATACCGGGGAGCTGTTTTTT CATARGDNTGELFF
TRBJ2-7 TRBV7-9 NA TRBD1 TGTGCCAGCAGCGACAGGGGGCCCTACGAGCAGTACTTC CASSDRGPYEQYF
TRBJ1-1 TRBV7-2 NA NA TGTGCCAGCAGCTCCAATGGTCGCGCTTTCTTT CASSSNGRAFF
TRBJ1-4 TRBV14 NA NA TGTGCCAGCAGCCAAACTGGGAAGGCTAATGAAAAACTGTTTTTT CASSQTGKANEKLFF
TRBJ2-1 TRBV11-2 NA NA TGTGCCAGCAGCTTAGTGTTCCCGGGCAATGAGCAGTTCTTC CASSLVFPGNEQFF
TRBJ1-2 TRBV6-5 NA NA TGTGCCAGCAGTTACTCGAGTTTGGGGGACTATGGCTACACCTTC CASSYSSLGDYGYTF
TRBJ2-2 TRBV5-4 NA TRBD2 TGTGCCAGCAGCTTGGGAGCGGGGCCCACCGGGGAGCTGTTTTTT CASSLGAGPTGELFF
TRBJ2-1 TRBV19 NA NA TGTGCCAGTAGTAAGGGATGGGGACCCCCTTATGGGGAGCAGTTCTTC CASSKGWGPPYGEQFF
TRBJ2-3 TRBV11-2 NA NA TGTGCCAGCAGCCCCAATGGAGGGTTCGGTACGCAGTATTTT CASSPNGGFGTQYF
TRBJ2-1 TRBV28 NA NA TGTGCCAGCAGTTTGAAGCAAAAGGAGCAGTTCTTC CASSLKQKEQFF
TRBJ1-1 TRBV9 few NA TGTGCCAGCAGCGTAGTGGGGCTGGACACTGAAGCTTTCTTT CASSVVGLDTEAFF
TRBJ1-4 TRBV7-2 few TRBD1 TGTGCCAGCAGCCTAACAGGGGAGGGGGAAAAACTGTTTTTT CASSLTGEGEKLFF
TRBJ1-4 TRBV6-1 few TRBD1 TGTGCCAGCACCCAGGACAGGGGAAATGAAAAACTGTTTTTT CASTQDRGNEKLFF
TRBJ2-7 TRBV14 NA TRBD2 TGTGCCAGCAGCCACAGGACTAGCGGGAGCTCCTACGAGCAGTACTTC CASSHRTSGSSYEQYF
TRBJ2-3 TRBV11-2 NA NA TGTGCCAGCAGCTTAGTTTTCAGCGGGCTCACAGATACGCAGTATTTT CASSLVFSGLTDTQYF
TRBJ2-1 TRBV29-1 NA TRBD2 TGCAGCGCGAGGCCCTTTACGGGAGGCTCCTACAATGAGCAGTTCTTC CSARPFTGGSYNEQFF
TRBJ2-1 TRBV9 once NA TGTGCCAGCAGCGTTAGCGGCTCCTACAATGAGCAGTTCTTC CASSVSGSYNEQFF
TRBJ2-7 TRBV2 once NA TGTGCCATCGGAGGGCACAGCTACGAGCAGTACTTC CAIGGHSYEQYF
TRBJ2-7 TRBV6-5 NA NA TGTGCCAGCAGTTACGGCCTCTCCTACGAGCAGTACTTC CASSYGLSYEQYF
TRBJ2-2 TRBV29-1 NA TRBD2 TGCAGCGTCCCCGGACTAGCGGGAGCGAACACCGGGGAGCTGTTTTTT CSVPGLAGANTGELFF
TRBJ1-5 TRBV15 NA TRBD1 TGTGCCACCAGCGTGGAAAGGGGGCGGGAAGGCAATCAGCCCCAGCATTTT CATSVERGREGNQPQHF
TRBJ1-4 TRBV4-1 NA NA TGCGCCAGCAGCCCCGAGGGAAGTGAAAAACTGTTTTTT CASSPEGSEKLFF
TRBJ2-7 TRBV6-5 NA NA TGTGCCAGCAGCTTAATGAGCAGCTATGGAGAGCAGTACTTC CASSLMSSYGEQYF